What follows are 11 T cell receptor beta chains derived from one specimen sequenced in a study of control samples from healthy donors and cancer patients (dated by TCRdb to between 2020 and 2021). The library was generated by the immunoSEQ multiplex PCR assay. TCRdb obtained this table from immuneACCESS and retained in-frame rearrangements with V and J assigned. These tables miss some clones; where compared with another copy, unresolved V genes account for less than half of the shortfall, and the remainder is unexplained. This sample holds about 29,000 clones; 70% to 90% were observed only once. In total, the top ten clones hold about 3.9% of the sample. The sample comprised formalin-fixed, paraffin-embedded tissue. The receptors stem from a female donor with melanoma.

CDR3 nucleotides: TGTGCCAGCAGCTTCCCGGGGTACAATGAGCAGTTCTTC. Its translation is CASSFPGYNEQFF. The V and J genes are TRBV11-2 and TRBJ2-1, with D perhaps TRBD2 (5 bases). The ends were cut back, 3 bases at V and 4 bases at J, with 7 bases in the middle. The CDR3 covers 13 residues. CDR1 is SGHAT, CDR2 FQNNGV, per germline.

This clone was seen just once. The genes are TRBV27 and TRBJ2-1; D is unresolved. Germline V gives CDR1 MNHEY, CDR2 SMNVEV (reference sequence). The CDR3 is 16 residues long. V shed 0 bases and J shed 0 bases, with 9 bases lying between them. The CDR3 here is CASSLSPRSSYNEQFF. CDR3 sequence (DNA): TGTGCCAGCAGTTTATCCCCCCGGAGCTCCTACAATGAGCAGTTCTTC.

This clone was detected only a few times. V usage is TRBV5-1 and J usage is TRBJ2-1; no firm D call. Trimming pared 0 bases from V and 12 bases from J, leaving 22 bases between. There are 16 residues in the CDR3. Germline CDR1 SGHRS, CDR2 YFSETQ. The CDR3 DNA sequence: TGCGCCAGCAGCTTGGGGGCAGGTTCCTTGTTGGGTGGGCAGTTCTTC. Its translation: CASSLGAGSLLGGQFF.

Written as DNA, the CDR3 is TGCAGCGTGAGCGGACTAGCGGGAGGGTACGAGCAGTACTTC. Translated, it gives CSVSGLAGGYEQYF. This chain connects TRBV29-1 to TRBJ2-7, with 15 positions matching TRBD2. Germline lookup yields CDR1 SQVTM and CDR2 ANQGSEA. Trimming cost V 6 bases and J 4 bases; bases outside gene matches: 4. The CDR3 sequence is 14 residues long.

The chain combines TRBV4-1 with TRBJ1-1; a weak D match, TRBD1 (6 bases). The length of the CDR3 is 14 residues. V was shortened by 4 bases and J by 6 bases, with 15 bases between the two germline ends. Germline loops: CDR1 MGHRA, CDR2 YSYEKL. CDR3 DNA sequence: TGCGCCAGCAGCCTGGCAATCAGGGGTTCTGAAGCTTTCTTT. Its translation: CASSLAIRGSEAFF.

This chain links TRBV28 with TRBJ2-2; 12 bases fit TRBD2. The length of the CDR3 is 16 residues. Germline V lookup: CDR1 MDHEN, CDR2 SYDVKM. V lost 6 bases, J lost 5 bases, and 7 bases stayed unmatched. CDR3 sequence (DNA): TGTGCCAGCAGGACGATCGGACTAGCGGGGACCGGGGAGCTGTTTTTT. Translated, it gives CASRTIGLAGTGELFF.

This clone was seen once. The gene calls are TRBV12-3 or TRBV12-4 and TRBJ2-1; no clear D. With 3 bases removed from V and 6 bases from J, the gap between germline ends came to 9 bases. The CDR3 consists of 13 residues. CDR3: CASSFDVSNEQFF. The CDR3 DNA reads TGTGCCAGCAGTTTCGACGTTAGCAATGAGCAGTTCTTC.

The chain has TRBV19 and TRBJ1-5, with 7 positions matching TRBD1. There are 15 residues in the CDR3. V lost 4 bases, J lost 3 bases, and 6 bases stayed unmatched. CDR1 is LNHDA and CDR2 is SQIVND in the germline V gene (reference sequence). DNA for the CDR3: TGTGCCAGTAGTACCTCACAGGGGATCAATCAGCCCCAGCATTTT. The encoded protein is CASSTSQGINQPQHF.

V is TRBV19 and J is TRBJ1-2; D uncertain. Germline V lookup: CDR1 LNHDA, CDR2 SQIVND (reference sequence). The V end lost 7 bases, the J end lost 3 bases, and 12 bases lay between the germline ends. This CDR3 comprises 13 residues. Here the CDR3 reads CASMEFADYGYTF. DNA for the CDR3: TGTGCCAGTATGGAATTCGCAGACTATGGCTACACCTTC.

This clone was recorded only once. The V and J genes are TRBV5-4 and TRBJ2-5; D is perhaps TRBD2 (5 bases). The germline V gene encodes CDR1 SGHNT and CDR2 YYREEE (reference sequence). This CDR3 has 14 amino acids. V was clipped by 3 bases and J by 1 base, with 10 bases between them. The CDR3 loop is CASSSRTAQETQYF. Here the CDR3 DNA reads TGTGCCAGCAGCTCCAGGACTGCCCAAGAGACCCAGTACTTC.

This rearrangement joins TRBV12-3 or TRBV12-4 to TRBJ2-1, with unresolved D. CDR3 length: 12 amino acids. Trimming shortened V by 1 base and J by 6 bases, and 4 bases separated the two germline ends. The CDR3 loop is CASSLVSNEQFF. The CDR3, as DNA: TGTGCCAGCAGTTTAGTCAGCAATGAGCAGTTCTTC.